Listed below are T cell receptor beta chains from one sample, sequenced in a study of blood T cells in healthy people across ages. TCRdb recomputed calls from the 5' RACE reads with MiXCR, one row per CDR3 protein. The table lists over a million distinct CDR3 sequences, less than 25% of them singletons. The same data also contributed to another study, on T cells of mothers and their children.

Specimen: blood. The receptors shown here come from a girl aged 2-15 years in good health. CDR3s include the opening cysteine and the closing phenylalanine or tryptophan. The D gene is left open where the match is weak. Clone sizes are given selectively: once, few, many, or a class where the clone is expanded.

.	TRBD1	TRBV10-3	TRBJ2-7	TGTGCCATCAGTGTAGGGGGCGCGCAGTACTTC	CAISVGGAQYF
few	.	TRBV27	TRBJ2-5	TGTGCCAGCACCCCTGGGGGTCGAGGAGAGACCCAGTACTTC	CASTPGGRGETQYF
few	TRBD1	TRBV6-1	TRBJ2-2	TGTGCCAGCACCTTGCCGACAGGGACGTCCGGGGAGCTGTTTTTT	CASTLPTGTSGELFF
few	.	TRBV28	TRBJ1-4	TGTGCCAGCAGGAGAGTCTCAACGGGTGAAAAACTGTTTTTT	CASRRVSTGEKLFF
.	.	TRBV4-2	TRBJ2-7	TGTGCCAGCAGCCATTCCCTTCCCTCGGAGTACGAGCAGTACTTC	CASSHSLPSEYEQYF
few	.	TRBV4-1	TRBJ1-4	TGCGCCAGCAGCTCCCGGAGAGGGGGTACAAATGAAAAACTGTTTTTT	CASSSRRGGTNEKLFF
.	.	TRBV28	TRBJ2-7	TGTGCCAGCAACAGTAGAGCATACGAGCAGTACTTC	CASNSRAYEQYF
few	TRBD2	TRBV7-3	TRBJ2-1	TGTGCCAGCAGCTTGACCGGACTAGGAAACAATGAGCAGTTCTTC	CASSLTGLGNNEQFF
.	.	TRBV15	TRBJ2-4	TGTGCCACCAGCAGAGATTTACAGAAAAACATTCAGTACTTC	CATSRDLQKNIQYF
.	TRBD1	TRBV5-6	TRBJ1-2	TGTGCCAGCAGCTCAGACAGGGGGCGCGGCTACACCTTC	CASSSDRGRGYTF
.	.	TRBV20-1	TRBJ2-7	TGCAGTGCTAGGTTTCAGCGAGACGCAGCCCACGAGCAGTACTTC	CSARFQRDAAHEQYF
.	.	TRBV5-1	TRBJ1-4	TGCGCCAGCAACTTGGGAACGGGGGCGTATGAAAAACTGTTTTTT	CASNLGTGAYEKLFF
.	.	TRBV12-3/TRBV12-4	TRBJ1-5	TGTGCCAGCAGTTTATGGGGGGACGATCAGCCCCAGCATTTT	CASSLWGDDQPQHF
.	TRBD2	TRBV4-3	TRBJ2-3	TGCGCCAGCAGCCTCAATAGCGGGGGGGGAACAGATACGCAGTATTTT	CASSLNSGGGTDTQYF
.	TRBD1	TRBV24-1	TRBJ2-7	TGTGCCACCAGTGCACAGGGGCCCCTCTCCTACGAGCAGTACTTC	CATSAQGPLSYEQYF
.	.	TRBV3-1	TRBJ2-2	TGTGCCAGCAGCCCAGAACCTCCAGGGACCGGGGAGCTGTTTTTT	CASSPEPPGTGELFF
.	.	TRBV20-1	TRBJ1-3	TGCAGTGCTAGACTGGCTTCTGGAAACACCATATATTTT	CSARLASGNTIYF
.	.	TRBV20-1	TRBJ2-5	TGCAGTGCTAGGTCACCAGCGAAAGAGACCCAGTACTTC	CSARSPAKETQYF
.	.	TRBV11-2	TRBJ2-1	TGTGCCAGCAGCTTCTTTGGGCCCAAGAATGAGCAGTTCTTC	CASSFFGPKNEQFF
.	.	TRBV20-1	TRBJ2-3	TGCAGTGCTGAGGGAAACTGGGCAGGGCCCCCTGCAGATACGCAGTATTTT	CSAEGNWAGPPADTQYF
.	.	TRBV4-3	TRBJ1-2	TGCGCCAGCAGAGTCCTCGGGGGCGATGGCTACACCTTC	CASRVLGGDGYTF
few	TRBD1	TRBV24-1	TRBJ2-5	TGTGCCACCAGTCCAATGCCCCCGGGACAGGGCCAAGAGACCCAGTACTTC	CATSPMPPGQGQETQYF
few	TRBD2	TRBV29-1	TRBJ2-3	TGCAGCGCCTCGGTCGCTAGCGGGGGGAATACGCAGTATTTT	CSASVASGGNTQYF
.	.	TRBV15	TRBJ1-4	TGTGCCACCAGCCCCCTCCCGGCAGCTACTAATGAAAAACTGTTTTTT	CATSPLPAATNEKLFF
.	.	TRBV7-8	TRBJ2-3	TGTGCCAGCAGCTTAGCGCAGGGGGGGTCCACAGATACGCAGTATTTT	CASSLAQGGSTDTQYF
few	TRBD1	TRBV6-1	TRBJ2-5	TGTGCCAGCAGTGAGAGGACAGGGAGAGTGGGAGAGACCCAGTACTTC	CASSERTGRVGETQYF
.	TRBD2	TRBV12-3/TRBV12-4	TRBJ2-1	TGTGCCAGCAGTTTTACGGGACTAGCGGGTCTAAGCTCCTACAATGAGCAGTTCTTC	CASSFTGLAGLSSYNEQFF
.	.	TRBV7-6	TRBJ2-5	TGTGCCAGCAGCGAAATACTAGGTCAGGAGACCCAGTACTTC	CASSEILGQETQYF
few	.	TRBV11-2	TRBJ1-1	TGTGCCAGCAGCTTAGCAGGGCCCATGAACACTGAAGCTTTCTTT	CASSLAGPMNTEAFF
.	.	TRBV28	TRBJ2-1	TGTGCCAGCAGTTCCGGGTGGGACCCAGGGGAAAATGAGCAGTTCTTC	CASSSGWDPGENEQFF
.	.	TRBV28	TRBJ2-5	TGTGCCAGCAGTTTCAGGCTGATAGGGAAGCGCCCAGAGACCCAGTACTTC	CASSFRLIGKRPETQYF
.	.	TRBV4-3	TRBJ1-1	TGCGCCAGCAGCCAAGGGGGGGGACGGTGGGAAGCTTTCTTT	CASSQGGGRWEAFF
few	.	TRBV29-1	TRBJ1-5	TGCAGCGTTCGCCACGGCAATCAGCCCCAGCATTTT	CSVRHGNQPQHF
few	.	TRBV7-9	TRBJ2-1	TGTGCCAGCAGCCAGGGGTGGACAGACTACAATGAGCAGTTCTTC	CASSQGWTDYNEQFF
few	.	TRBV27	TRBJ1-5	TGTGCCAGCAGTAGTGATTCGGGTCAGCCCCAGCATTTT	CASSSDSGQPQHF
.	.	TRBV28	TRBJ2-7	TGTGCCAGCAGTTTAAGTTCCCGAGCCGGAATCTACGAGCAGTACTTC	CASSLSSRAGIYEQYF
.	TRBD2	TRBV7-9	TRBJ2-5	TGTGCCAGCAGCTTTGTCACTAGCGGGAGTCGGAAGACCCAGTACTTC	CASSFVTSGSRKTQYF
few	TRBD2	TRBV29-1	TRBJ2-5	TGCAGCGTTGAAGAGGGACTAGGGCAAGAGACCCAGTACTTC	CSVEEGLGQETQYF
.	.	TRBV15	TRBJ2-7	TGTGCCACCAGCTCAGCCGTATGGGGTATCGAGCAGTACTTC	CATSSAVWGIEQYF
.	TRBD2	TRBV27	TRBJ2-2	TGTGCCAGCAGTGGGCTTGGACTAGCGGGTACCGGGGAGCTGTTTTTT	CASSGLGLAGTGELFF
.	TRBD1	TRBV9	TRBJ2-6	TGTGCCAGCAGCGTAGTCGCCACGGGACAGGGCTCTGGGGCCAACGTCCTGACTTTC	CASSVVATGQGSGANVLTF
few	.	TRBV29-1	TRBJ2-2	TGCAGCGTTGATCCAGGAGGGCAGGGCGCTTCGGGCGGGGAGCTGTTTTTT	CSVDPGGQGASGGELFF
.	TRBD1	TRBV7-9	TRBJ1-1	TGTGCCAGCGGGGGACAGGGAAATGAAGCTTTCTTT	CASGGQGNEAFF
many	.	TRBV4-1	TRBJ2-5	TGCGCCAGCAGCCAAGGGACGCAGGGACCCTCGCGGACCCAGTACTTC	CASSQGTQGPSRTQYF
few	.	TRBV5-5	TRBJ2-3	TGTGCCAGCAAGGGGGACACAGATACGCAGTATTTT	CASKGDTDTQYF
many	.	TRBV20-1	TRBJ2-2	TGCAGTGCTAGAGATGAGGGGCAGGGTTTAACCGGGGAGCTGTTTTTT	CSARDEGQGLTGELFF
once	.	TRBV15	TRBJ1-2	TGTGCCACCAGCAAAAAACAGGGAAACTATGGCTACACCTTC	CATSKKQGNYGYTF
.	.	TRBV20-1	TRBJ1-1	TGCAGTGCTAGAGAGGCACAGCGTAAGAACACTGAAGCTTTCTTT	CSAREAQRKNTEAFF
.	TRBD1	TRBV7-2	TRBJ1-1	TGTGCCAGCATCACCATAGACAGGGTTGGGGACACTGAAGCTTTCTTT	CASITIDRVGDTEAFF
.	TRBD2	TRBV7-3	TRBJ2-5	TGTGCCAACAGCCGACTAGCGCAAGAGACCCAGTACTTC	CANSRLAQETQYF